The 13 T cell receptor beta chains presented below share a single source sample, sequenced in a study of blood T cells in healthy people across ages. The authors ran a second PCR of roughly 6 to 12 cycles using a sample-barcoded 5' primer and a J-beta primer mix. TCRdb re-analysed the 5' RACE reads in MiXCR, keeping a single row per CDR3 protein. The data show 700,000 or so distinct CDR3 sequences, roughly 43% seen once. Specimen: blood. The receptors were gathered from a man aged 80 or over in good health.

As to this clonotype: This sequence may be a read error, since a much larger clone differs from it by one base. The V call is TRBV7-2, the J call TRBJ2-1; D may be TRBD2 (5 bases). The better agreement between TRBJ2-7 and the DNA end casts doubt on the J call. The CDR3 has 14 amino acids. Germline CDR1 and CDR2: SGHTA and FQGNSA. This CDR3 is CAGSPRAYESEQYF. DNA of the CDR3: TGTGCCGGCAGCCCGCGGGCCTACGAGAGTGAGCAGTACTTC.

This chain connects TRBV6-2 or TRBV6-3 to TRBJ2-4; the match to TRBD2 covers 8 bases. Gene TRBJ2-7 matches the end of the DNA better, so the J call may be wrong. Germline CDR1 is MNHEY and CDR2 is SVGEGT. The CDR3 sequence is 15 residues long. The CDR3 spells CASSSSGITLYEQYF. CDR3 in DNA: TGTGCCAGCAGTAGTAGCGGGATTACCCTCTACGAGCAGTACTTC.

The rearrangement links TRBV5-6 to TRBJ1-2; weak D call: TRBD1 (6 bases). Per the germline V gene, CDR1 is SGHDT and CDR2 is YYEEEE. Trimming took off 4 bases at V and 5 bases at J, with 18 bases between the two ends. CDR3 size: 15 residues. CDR3 protein: CASSAQRGFDYGYTF. The CDR3 coding sequence is TGTGCCAGCAGCGCCCAGAGGGGGTTTGATTATGGCTACACCTTC.

This clonotype has just a few counts. This chain links TRBV3-1 with TRBJ2-1, with D perhaps TRBD1 (5 bases). Germline V CDR1 and CDR2: LGHDT, YNNKEL (reference sequence). Deletions cut 4 bases from V and 14 bases from J, with 12 bases between. The CDR3 runs to 11 residues. The CDR3 here is CASSRSKDKFF. As DNA, the CDR3 is TGTGCCAGCAGCCGTTCTAAGGACAAGTTCTTC.

This rearrangement joins TRBV20-1 to TRBJ2-3; 11 nucleotides match TRBD2. This CDR3 has 16 residues. V lost 0 bases, J lost 1 base, and 3 bases stayed unmatched. Germline V gene data show CDR1 as DFQATT and CDR2 as SNEGSKA (reference sequence). The chain's CDR3 is CSARDLGLAGTDTQYF. The CDR3 DNA follows: TGCAGTGCTAGAGATCTGGGACTAGCGGGCACAGATACGCAGTATTTT.

In its sample, this clonotype was seen once. The V and J genes are TRBV28 and TRBJ2-1; 9 nucleotides match TRBD1. J lost 4 bases, V lost 5 bases, and 9 bases had no gene match. The CDR3 is made up of 16 amino acids. Germline assignment: CDR1 MDHEN and CDR2 SYDVKM. DNA of the CDR3: TGTGCCAGCAGTACCTTGACAGGGGGTAATTACAATGAGCAGTTCTTC. It codes for CASSTLTGGNYNEQFF.

This clonotype came up a few times. V usage is TRBV2 and J usage is TRBJ2-7; weak D call: TRBD1 (6 bases). CDR3 size: 14 residues. The V end lost 7 bases, the J end lost 0 bases, and 13 bases lay between the germline ends. Germline assignment: CDR1 SNHLY and CDR2 FYNNEI. CDR3 DNA sequence: TGTGCCAGCATTGGGGGACAAAGCTCCTACGAGCAGTACTTC. Protein: CASIGGQSSYEQYF.

The table lists this clonotype with many counts. The rearrangement uses TRBV15 and TRBJ1-2; D remains ambiguous. With 1 base removed from V and 6 bases from J, the gap between germline ends came to 9 bases. Germline loops: CDR1 LNHNV, CDR2 YYDKDF (reference sequence). The CDR3 is 13 amino acids. The CDR3, as DNA: TGTGCCACCAGCAGAGTGGCCGGGAATGGCTACACCTTC. The encoded protein is CATSRVAGNGYTF.

Turning to this clonotype: A much larger clone is a single base away; this may be a read error. The chain uses TRBV4-1 and TRBJ2-5; D uncertain. The CDR3 contains 13 residues. The V end was cut by 1 base, the J end by 7 bases, with 10 bases between. CDR1 and CDR2 (germline): MGHRA, YSYEKL. CDR3 loop: CASSQVLNGTQYF. The CDR3 coding sequence is TGCGCCAGCAGCCAAGTTCTAAATGGGACCCAGTACTTC.

The genes are TRBV6-2 or TRBV6-3 and TRBJ2-3; D is perhaps TRBD2 (6 bases). The CDR3 spans 13 residues. Trimming took 2 bases from V and 7 from J, leaving 10 bases between them. From germline, CDR1 is MNHEY and CDR2 SVGEGT. The CDR3 reads CASSYRWDYTQYF. The CDR3 bases are TGTGCCAGCAGTTACCGATGGGACTATACGCAGTATTTT.

This clonotype was observed a handful of times. V gene TRBV10-3 combines with J gene TRBJ2-7; 7 positions match TRBD1. The V segment lost 6 bases and the J segment 5 bases; nucleotides outside the gene matches: 7. This CDR3 is 13 amino acids long. Germline CDR1 and CDR2: ENHRY and SYGVKD. DNA of the CDR3: TGTGCCATCAGCCTCGACGACAGGGACGAGCAGTACTTC. Amino acid sequence: CAISLDDRDEQYF.

This clonotype was seen a few times. This rearrangement joins TRBV5-1 to TRBJ2-7; D is uncertain. CDR1 and CDR2 (germline): SGHRS, YFSETQ. V was cut by 0 bases and J by 3 bases, with 13 bases left in between. This CDR3 has 15 residues. CDR3 region: CASSLDQASYYEQYF. The CDR3 region has the DNA TGCGCCAGCAGCTTGGACCAGGCTTCTTACTACGAGCAGTACTTC.

This clonotype was counted between two and nine times. The chain employs TRBV28 and TRBJ2-5; the match to TRBD2 covers 12 bases. The CDR3 consists of 18 residues. Trimming removed 3 bases from V and 0 bases from J; junction bases left unmatched: 8. Per the germline V gene, CDR1 is MDHEN and CDR2 is SYDVKM. CDR3 DNA sequence: TGTGCCAGCAGTTTTCCCCTACGGACTAGCGGGAACCAAGAGACCCAGTACTTC. Amino acids: CASSFPLRTSGNQETQYF.